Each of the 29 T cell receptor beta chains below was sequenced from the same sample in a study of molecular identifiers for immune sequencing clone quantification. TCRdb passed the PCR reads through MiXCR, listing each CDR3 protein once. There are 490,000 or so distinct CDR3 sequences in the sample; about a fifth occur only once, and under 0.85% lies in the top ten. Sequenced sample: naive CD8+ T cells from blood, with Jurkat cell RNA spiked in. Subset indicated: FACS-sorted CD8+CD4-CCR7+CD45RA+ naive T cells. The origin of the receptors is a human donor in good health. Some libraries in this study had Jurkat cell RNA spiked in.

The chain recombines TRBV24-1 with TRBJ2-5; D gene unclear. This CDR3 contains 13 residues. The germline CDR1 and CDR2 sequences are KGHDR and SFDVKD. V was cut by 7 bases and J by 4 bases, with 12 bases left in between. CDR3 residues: CATRGSWGETQYF. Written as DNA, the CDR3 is TGTGCCACCAGGGGCTCATGGGGAGAGACCCAGTACTTC.

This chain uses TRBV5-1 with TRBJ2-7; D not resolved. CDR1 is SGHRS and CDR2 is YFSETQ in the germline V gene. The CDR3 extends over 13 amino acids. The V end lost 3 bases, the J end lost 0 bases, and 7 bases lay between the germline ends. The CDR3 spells CASSWSVSYEQYF. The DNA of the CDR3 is TGCGCCAGCAGCTGGAGCGTCTCCTACGAGCAGTACTTC. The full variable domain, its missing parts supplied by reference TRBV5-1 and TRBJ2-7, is KAGVTQTPRYLIKTRGQQVTLSCSPISGHRSVSWYQQTPGQGLQFLFEYFSETQRNKGNFPGRFSGRQFSNSRSEMNVSTLELGDSALYLCASSWSVSYEQYFGPGTRLTVT.

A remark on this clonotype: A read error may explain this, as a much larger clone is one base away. The CDR3 spells CASSSSTGSDGQYF. DNA of the CDR3: TGTGCCAGCAGCTCATCTACAGGGTCCGACGGGCAGTACTTC. V and J are TRBV7-9 and TRBJ2-7; possible D gene TRBD1, 6 bases. The CDR3 consists of 14 residues. The V end was cut by 4 bases, the J end by 9 bases, with 19 bases between. Germline V lookup: CDR1 SEHNR, CDR2 FQNEAQ (reference sequence).

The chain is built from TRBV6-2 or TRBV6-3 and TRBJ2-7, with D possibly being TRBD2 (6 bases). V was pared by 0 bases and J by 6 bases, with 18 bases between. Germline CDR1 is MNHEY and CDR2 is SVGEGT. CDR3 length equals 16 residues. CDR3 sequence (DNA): TGTGCCAGCAGTTACTCGACCCGGGCAGGGACTGTCGAGCAGTACTTC. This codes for CASSYSTRAGTVEQYF.

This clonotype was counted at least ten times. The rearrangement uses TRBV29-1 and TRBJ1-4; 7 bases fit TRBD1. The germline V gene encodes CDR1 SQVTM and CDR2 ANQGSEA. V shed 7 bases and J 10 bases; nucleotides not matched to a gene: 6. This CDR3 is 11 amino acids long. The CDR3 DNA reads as TGCAGCGGAGACGCAGGGGGAAAACTGTTTTTT. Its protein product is CSGDAGGKLFF.

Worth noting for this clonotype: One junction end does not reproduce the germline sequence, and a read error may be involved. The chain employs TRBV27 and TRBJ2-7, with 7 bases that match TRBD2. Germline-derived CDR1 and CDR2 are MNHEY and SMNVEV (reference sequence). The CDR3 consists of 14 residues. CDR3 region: CANSSASGYYEQYF. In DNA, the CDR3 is TGTGCCAACAGTTCGGCTAGCGGTTACTACGAGCAGTACTTC.

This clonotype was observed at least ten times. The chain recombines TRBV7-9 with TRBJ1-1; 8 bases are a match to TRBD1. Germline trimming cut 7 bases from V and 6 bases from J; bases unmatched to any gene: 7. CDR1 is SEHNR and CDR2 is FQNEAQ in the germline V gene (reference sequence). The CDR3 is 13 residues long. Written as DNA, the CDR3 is TGTGCCAGCACCGAGGGGGACAGGTCTGAAGCTTTCTTT. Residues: CASTEGDRSEAFF. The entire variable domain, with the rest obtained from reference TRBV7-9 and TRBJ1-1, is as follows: DTGVSQNPRHKITKRGQNVTFRCDPISEHNRLYWYRQTLGQGPEFLTYFQNEAQLEKSRLLSDRFSAERPKGSFSTLEIQRTEQGDSAMYLCASTEGDRSEAFFGQGTRLTVV.

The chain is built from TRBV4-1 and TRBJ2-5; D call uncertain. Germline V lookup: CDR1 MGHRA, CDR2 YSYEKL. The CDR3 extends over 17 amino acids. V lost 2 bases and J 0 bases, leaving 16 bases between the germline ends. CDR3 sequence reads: CASSQQSGIGNQETQYF. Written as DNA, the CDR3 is TGCGCCAGCAGCCAACAATCTGGTATTGGGAACCAAGAGACCCAGTACTTC.

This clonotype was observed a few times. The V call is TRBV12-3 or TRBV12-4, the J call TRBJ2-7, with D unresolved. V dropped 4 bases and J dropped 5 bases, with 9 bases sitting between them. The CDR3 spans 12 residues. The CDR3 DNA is TGTGCCAGCAGTTCCAACGGTGACGAGCAGTACTTC. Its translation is CASSSNGDEQYF.

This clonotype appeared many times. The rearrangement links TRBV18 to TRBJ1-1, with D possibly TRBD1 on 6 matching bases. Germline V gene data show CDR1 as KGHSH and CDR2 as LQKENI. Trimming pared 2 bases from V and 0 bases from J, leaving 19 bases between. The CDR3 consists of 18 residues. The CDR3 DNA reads TGTGCCAGCTCACCATCGTCCTGGGACATCTACATGAACACTGAAGCTTTCTTT. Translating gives CASSPSSWDIYMNTEAFF.

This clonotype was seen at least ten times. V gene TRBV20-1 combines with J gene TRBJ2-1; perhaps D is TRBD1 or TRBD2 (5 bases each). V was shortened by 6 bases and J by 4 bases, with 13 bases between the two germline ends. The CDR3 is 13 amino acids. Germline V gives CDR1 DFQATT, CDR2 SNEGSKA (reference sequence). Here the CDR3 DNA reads TGCAGTGCATTCCCCGGGACGTACAATGAGCAGTTCTTC. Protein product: CSAFPGTYNEQFF.

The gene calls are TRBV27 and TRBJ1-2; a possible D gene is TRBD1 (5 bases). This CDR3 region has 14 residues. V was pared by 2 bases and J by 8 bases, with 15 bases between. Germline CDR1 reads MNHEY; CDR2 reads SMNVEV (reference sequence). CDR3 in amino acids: CASSLQGTLPGYTF. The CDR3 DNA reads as TGTGCCAGCAGTTTACAGGGAACCCTCCCCGGCTACACCTTC.

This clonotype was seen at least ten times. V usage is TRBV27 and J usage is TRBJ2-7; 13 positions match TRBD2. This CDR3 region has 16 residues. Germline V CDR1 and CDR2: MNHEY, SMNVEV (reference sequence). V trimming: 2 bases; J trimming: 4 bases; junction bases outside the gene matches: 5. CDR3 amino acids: CASSLRTSGSRYEQYF. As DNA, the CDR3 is TGTGCCAGCAGTTTAAGGACTAGCGGGAGTAGGTACGAGCAGTACTTC.

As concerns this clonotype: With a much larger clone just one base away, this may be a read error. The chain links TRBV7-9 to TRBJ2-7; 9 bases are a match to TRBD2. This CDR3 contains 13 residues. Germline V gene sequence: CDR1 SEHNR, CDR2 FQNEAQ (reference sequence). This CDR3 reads CAGSPGTSNEQYF. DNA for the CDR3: TGTGCCGGCAGCCCCGGGACTAGCAACGAGCAGTACTTC. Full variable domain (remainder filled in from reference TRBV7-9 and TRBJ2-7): DTGVSQNPRHKITKRGQNVTFRCDPISEHNRLYWYRQTLGQGPEFLTYFQNEAQLEKSRLLSDRFSAERPKGSFSTLEIQRTEQGDSAMYLCAGSPGTSNEQYFGPGTRLTVT.

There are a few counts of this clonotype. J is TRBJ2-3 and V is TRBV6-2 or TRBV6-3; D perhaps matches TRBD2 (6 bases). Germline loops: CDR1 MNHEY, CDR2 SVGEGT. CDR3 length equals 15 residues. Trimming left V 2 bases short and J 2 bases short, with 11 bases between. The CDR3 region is CASSYGRGLTDTQYF. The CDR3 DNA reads TGTGCCAGCAGTTACGGGCGGGGCCTCACAGATACGCAGTATTTT.

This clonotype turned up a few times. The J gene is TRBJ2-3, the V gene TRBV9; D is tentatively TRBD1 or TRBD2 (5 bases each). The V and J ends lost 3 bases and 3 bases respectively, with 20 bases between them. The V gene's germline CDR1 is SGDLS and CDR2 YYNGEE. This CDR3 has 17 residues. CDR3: CASSGGSRSPGTDTQYF. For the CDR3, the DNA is TGTGCCAGCAGCGGGGGGAGCCGATCCCCCGGGACAGATACGCAGTATTTT.

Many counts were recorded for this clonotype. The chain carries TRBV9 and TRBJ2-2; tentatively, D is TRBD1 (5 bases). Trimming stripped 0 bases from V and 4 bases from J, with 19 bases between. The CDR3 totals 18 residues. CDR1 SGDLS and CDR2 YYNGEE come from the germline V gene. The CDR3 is CASSVDPVPRQSTGELFF. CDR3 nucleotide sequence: TGTGCCAGCAGCGTAGACCCCGTCCCACGACAGAGCACCGGGGAGCTGTTTTTT.

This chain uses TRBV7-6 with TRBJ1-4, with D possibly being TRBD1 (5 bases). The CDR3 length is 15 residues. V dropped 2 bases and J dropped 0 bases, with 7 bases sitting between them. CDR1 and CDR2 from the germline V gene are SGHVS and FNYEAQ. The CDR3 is CASSLTGSTNEKLFF. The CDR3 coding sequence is TGTGCCAGCAGCTTAACAGGATCAACTAATGAAAAACTGTTTTTT.

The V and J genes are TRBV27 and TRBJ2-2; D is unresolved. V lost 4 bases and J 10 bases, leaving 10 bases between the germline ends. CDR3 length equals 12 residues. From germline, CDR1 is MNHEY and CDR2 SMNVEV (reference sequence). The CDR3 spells CASSSTFEELFF. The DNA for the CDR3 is TGTGCCAGCAGTTCTACATTCGAGGAGCTGTTTTTT.

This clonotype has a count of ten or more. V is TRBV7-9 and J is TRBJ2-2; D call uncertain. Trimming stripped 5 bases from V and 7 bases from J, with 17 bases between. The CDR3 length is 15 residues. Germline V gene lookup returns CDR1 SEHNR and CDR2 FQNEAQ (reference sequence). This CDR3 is CASSQLPSGDGELFF. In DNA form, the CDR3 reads TGTGCCAGCAGCCAGTTGCCATCGGGCGACGGGGAGCTGTTTTTT.

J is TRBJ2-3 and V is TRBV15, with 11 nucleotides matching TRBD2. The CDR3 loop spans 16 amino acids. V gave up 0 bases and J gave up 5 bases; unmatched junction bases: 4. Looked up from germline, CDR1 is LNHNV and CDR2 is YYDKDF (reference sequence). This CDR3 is CATSREGLAGGDTQYF. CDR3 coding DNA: TGTGCCACCAGCAGAGAAGGGCTAGCGGGAGGAGATACGCAGTATTTT.

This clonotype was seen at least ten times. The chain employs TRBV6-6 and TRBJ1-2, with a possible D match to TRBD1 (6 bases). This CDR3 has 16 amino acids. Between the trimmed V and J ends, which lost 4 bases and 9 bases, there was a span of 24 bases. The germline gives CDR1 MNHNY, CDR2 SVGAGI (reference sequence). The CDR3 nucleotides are TGTGCCAGCAGTTCAAAAAACAGGGTAGCGATAGATCGCTACACCTTC. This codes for CASSSKNRVAIDRYTF.

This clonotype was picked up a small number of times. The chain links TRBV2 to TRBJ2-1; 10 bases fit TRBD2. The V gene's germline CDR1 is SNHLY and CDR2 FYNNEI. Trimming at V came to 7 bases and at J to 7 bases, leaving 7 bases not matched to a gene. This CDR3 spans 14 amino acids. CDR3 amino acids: CASTPGLAFNEQFF. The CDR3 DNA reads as TGTGCCAGCACTCCGGGACTAGCGTTTAATGAGCAGTTCTTC. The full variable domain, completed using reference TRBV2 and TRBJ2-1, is EPEVTQTPSHQVTQMGQEVILRCVPISNHLYFYWYRQILGQKVEFLVSFYNNEISEKSEIFDDQFSVERPDGSNFTLKIRSTKLEDSAMYFCASTPGLAFNEQFFGPGTRLTVL.

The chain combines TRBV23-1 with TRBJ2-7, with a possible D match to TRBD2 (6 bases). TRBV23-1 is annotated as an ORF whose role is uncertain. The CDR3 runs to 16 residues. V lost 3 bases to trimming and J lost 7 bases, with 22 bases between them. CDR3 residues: CASSQNRAGSEREQYF. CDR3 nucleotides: TGCGCCAGCAGTCAGAATCGGGCGGGATCAGAGAGGGAGCAGTACTTC.

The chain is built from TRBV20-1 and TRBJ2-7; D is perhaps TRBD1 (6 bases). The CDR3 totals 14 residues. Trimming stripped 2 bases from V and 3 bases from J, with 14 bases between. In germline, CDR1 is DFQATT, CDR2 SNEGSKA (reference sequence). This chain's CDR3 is CSARSQDRLYEQYF. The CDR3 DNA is TGCAGTGCTAGATCCCAGGACAGACTCTACGAGCAGTACTTC.

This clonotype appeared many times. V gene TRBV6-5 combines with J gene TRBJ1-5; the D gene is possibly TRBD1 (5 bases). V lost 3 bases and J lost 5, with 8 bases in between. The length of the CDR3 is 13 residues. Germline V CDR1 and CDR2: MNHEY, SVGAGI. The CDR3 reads CASSYGRDQPQHF. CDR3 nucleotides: TGTGCCAGCAGTTATGGCAGGGATCAGCCCCAGCATTTT.

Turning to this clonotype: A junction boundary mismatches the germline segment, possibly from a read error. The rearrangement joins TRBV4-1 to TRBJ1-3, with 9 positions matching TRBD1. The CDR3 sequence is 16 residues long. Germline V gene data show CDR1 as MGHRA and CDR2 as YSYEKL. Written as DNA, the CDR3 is TGCGCCAGCAGCCAAATACAGGGGGCAGATGGAACCACCATATATTTT. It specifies CASSQIQGADGTTIYF.

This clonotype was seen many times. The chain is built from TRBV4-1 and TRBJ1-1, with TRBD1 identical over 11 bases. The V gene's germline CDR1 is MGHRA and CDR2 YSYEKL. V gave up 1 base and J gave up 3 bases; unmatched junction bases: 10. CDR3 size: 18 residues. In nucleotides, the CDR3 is TGCGCCAGCAGCCAAGGTTCCGGGACAGGGGGATTTTACACTGAAGCTTTCTTT. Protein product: CASSQGSGTGGFYTEAFF.

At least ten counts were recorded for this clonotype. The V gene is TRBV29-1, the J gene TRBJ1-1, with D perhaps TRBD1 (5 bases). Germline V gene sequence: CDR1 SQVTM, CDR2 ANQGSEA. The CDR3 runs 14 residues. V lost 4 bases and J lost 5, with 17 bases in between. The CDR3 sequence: CSVGVLGGWTEAFF. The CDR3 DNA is TGCAGCGTTGGGGTTTTGGGGGGATGGACTGAAGCTTTCTTT.